A selection of T cell receptor beta chains follows, all from one sample in a study of T cell responses to AZD1222 COVID-19 vaccine. TCRdb's copy holds only in-frame clones and misses some; the assay was immunoSEQ multiplex PCR. The sample yields some 140,000 clones, 88% seen once. The sequences come from peripheral blood, collected on day 0 of AZD1222 vaccination. All receptors derive from an adult in good health. Both conserved end residues are part of each CDR3. A D gene is named only where the DNA matches it firmly. Clone size is stated in some rows and not others, as once, few, many or a class when expanded.

d_gene: NA
j_gene: TRBJ1-2
abundance: few
v_gene: TRBV28
CDR3aa: CASSLSGSLRGYGYTF
CDR3nt: TGTGCCAGCAGTTTATCGGGCTCCCTTAGGGGGTATGGCTACACCTTC

d_gene: NA
j_gene: TRBJ2-7
abundance: NA
v_gene: TRBV6-5
CDR3aa: CASVGGFYEQYF
CDR3nt: TGTGCCAGCGTCGGGGGTTTCTACGAGCAGTACTTC

d_gene: NA
j_gene: TRBJ1-2
abundance: NA
v_gene: TRBV14
CDR3aa: CASSWTSYGYTF
CDR3nt: TGTGCCAGCAGCTGGACTAGCTATGGCTACACCTTC

d_gene: TRBD1
j_gene: TRBJ1-2
abundance: NA
v_gene: TRBV6-5
CDR3aa: CASSPPAGGYGYTF
CDR3nt: TGTGCCAGCAGCCCCCCCGCAGGGGGCTATGGCTACACCTTC

d_gene: TRBD2
j_gene: TRBJ2-1
abundance: NA
v_gene: TRBV9
CDR3aa: CASSVLGGTWDEQFF
CDR3nt: TGTGCCAGCAGCGTACTGGGGGGGACTTGGGATGAGCAGTTCTTC

d_gene: TRBD1
j_gene: TRBJ1-2
abundance: NA
v_gene: TRBV6-4
CDR3aa: CASSAGGGYGYTF
CDR3nt: TGTGCCAGCAGCGCAGGGGGCGGGTATGGCTACACCTTC

d_gene: TRBD2
j_gene: TRBJ2-2
abundance: few
v_gene: TRBV6-5
CDR3aa: CATKGLVSTGELFF
CDR3nt: TGTGCTACCAAGGGACTAGTTAGCACCGGGGAGCTGTTTTTT

d_gene: NA
j_gene: TRBJ2-6
abundance: once
v_gene: TRBV11-2
CDR3aa: CASSQNPGVPGANVLTF
CDR3nt: TGTGCCAGCAGCCAAAACCCAGGGGTTCCTGGGGCCAACGTCCTGACTTTC

d_gene: TRBD1
j_gene: TRBJ2-7
abundance: NA
v_gene: TRBV7-6
CDR3aa: CASSLDDPDGTGGAYEQYF
CDR3nt: TGTGCCAGCAGCCTAGATGACCCGGACGGGACAGGGGGCGCCTACGAGCAGTACTTC

d_gene: NA
j_gene: TRBJ2-1
abundance: NA
v_gene: TRBV3-1/TRBV3-2
CDR3aa: CASSLDREGVQHLPVEQFF
CDR3nt: TGTGCCAGCAGCCTCGACAGGGAGGGTGTACAACACCTACCCGTTGAGCAGTTCTTC

d_gene: NA
j_gene: TRBJ1-4
abundance: once
v_gene: TRBV5-6
CDR3aa: CASSLALGGSSNEKLFF
CDR3nt: TGTGCCAGCAGCTTGGCCCTCGGGGGCTCGTCTAATGAAAAACTGTTTTTT

d_gene: TRBD2
j_gene: TRBJ2-7
abundance: few
v_gene: TRBV3-1/TRBV3-2
CDR3aa: CASSQGATSGGRSYEQYF
CDR3nt: TGTGCCAGCAGCCAAGGAGCGACTAGCGGGGGGCGCTCCTACGAGCAGTACTTC

d_gene: NA
j_gene: TRBJ2-1
abundance: NA
v_gene: TRBV4-2
CDR3aa: CASSQDRAGWRSSYNEQFF
CDR3nt: TGTGCCAGCAGCCAAGATCGGGCCGGGTGGCGGAGCTCCTACAATGAGCAGTTCTTC

d_gene: NA
j_gene: TRBJ1-2
abundance: NA
v_gene: TRBV5-3
CDR3aa: CARSPRMSGYTF
CDR3nt: TGTGCCAGAAGCCCCCGGATGAGTGGCTACACCTTC

d_gene: TRBD1
j_gene: TRBJ1-2
abundance: NA
v_gene: TRBV18
CDR3aa: CASSPGQGAVYGYTF
CDR3nt: TGTGCCAGCTCACCCGGACAGGGGGCTGTGTATGGCTACACCTTC

d_gene: TRBD1
j_gene: TRBJ1-1
abundance: NA
v_gene: TRBV19
CDR3aa: CASSFPGTGDTEAFF
CDR3nt: TGTGCCAGTAGTTTCCCCGGGACAGGGGACACTGAAGCTTTCTTT

d_gene: TRBD1
j_gene: TRBJ1-5
abundance: NA
v_gene: TRBV2
CDR3aa: CASIADRGGQPQHF
CDR3nt: TGTGCCAGCATCGCGGACAGGGGAGGACAGCCCCAGCATTTT

d_gene: TRBD2
j_gene: TRBJ2-5
abundance: NA
v_gene: TRBV9
CDR3aa: CASSTPASGIETQYF
CDR3nt: TGTGCCAGCAGCACCCCGGCTAGCGGGATAGAGACCCAGTACTTC

d_gene: NA
j_gene: TRBJ1-1
abundance: NA
v_gene: TRBV18
CDR3aa: CASSPFRENTEAFF
CDR3nt: TGTGCCAGCTCACCATTCAGGGAAAACACTGAAGCTTTCTTT

d_gene: NA
j_gene: TRBJ1-1
abundance: once
v_gene: TRBV7-8
CDR3aa: CASSFFRGTEAFF
CDR3nt: TGTGCCAGCAGCTTCTTCCGGGGCACTGAAGCTTTCTTT

d_gene: NA
j_gene: TRBJ1-4
abundance: NA
v_gene: TRBV28
CDR3aa: CASSSGQTTNEKLFF
CDR3nt: TGTGCCAGCAGTTCCGGACAGACAACTAATGAAAAACTGTTTTTT

d_gene: NA
j_gene: TRBJ2-2
abundance: NA
v_gene: TRBV5-6
CDR3aa: CASSPDGYSNTGELFF
CDR3nt: TGTGCCAGCAGCCCGGACGGATATTCGAACACCGGGGAGCTGTTTTTT

d_gene: NA
j_gene: TRBJ1-2
abundance: NA
v_gene: TRBV28
CDR3aa: CASLGQSYGYTF
CDR3nt: TGTGCCAGCTTAGGGCAGAGCTATGGCTACACCTTC

d_gene: TRBD1
j_gene: TRBJ2-1
abundance: few
v_gene: TRBV7-8
CDR3aa: CASHTGQGPYNEQFF
CDR3nt: TGTGCCAGCCACACGGGACAGGGACCCTACAATGAGCAGTTCTTC

d_gene: NA
j_gene: TRBJ2-2
abundance: NA
v_gene: TRBV5-1
CDR3aa: CASGTGSLNTGELFF
CDR3nt: TGCGCCAGCGGTACTGGGTCACTGAACACCGGGGAGCTGTTTTTT

d_gene: TRBD1
j_gene: TRBJ1-1
abundance: NA
v_gene: TRBV18
CDR3aa: CASSPLTGSVTEAFF
CDR3nt: TGTGCCAGCTCACCCTTGACAGGGTCTGTCACTGAAGCTTTCTTT

d_gene: TRBD2
j_gene: TRBJ2-7
abundance: NA
v_gene: TRBV4-2
CDR3aa: CASSHSVAGENYEQYF
CDR3nt: TGTGCCAGCAGCCATTCTGTAGCGGGGGAAAACTACGAGCAGTACTTC

d_gene: TRBD2
j_gene: TRBJ2-7
abundance: once
v_gene: TRBV7-2
CDR3aa: CASSFGLAREQYF
CDR3nt: TGTGCCAGCAGCTTCGGACTAGCACGGGAGCAGTACTTC